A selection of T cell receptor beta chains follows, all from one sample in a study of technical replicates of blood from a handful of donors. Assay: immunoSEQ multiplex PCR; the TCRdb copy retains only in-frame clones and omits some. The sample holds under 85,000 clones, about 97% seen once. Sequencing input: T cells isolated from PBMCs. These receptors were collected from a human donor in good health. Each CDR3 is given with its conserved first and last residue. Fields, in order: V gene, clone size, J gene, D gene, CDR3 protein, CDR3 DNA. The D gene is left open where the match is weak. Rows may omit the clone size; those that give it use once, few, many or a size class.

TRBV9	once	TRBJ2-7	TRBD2	CASSVASAAGNYEQYF	TGTGCCAGCAGCGTAGCAAGTGCAGCGGGAAACTACGAGCAGTACTTC
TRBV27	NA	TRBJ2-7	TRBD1	CASSQDRGPYEQYF	TGTGCCAGCAGTCAGGACAGGGGGCCATACGAGCAGTACTTC
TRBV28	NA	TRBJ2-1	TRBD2	CASSWASGSYEQFF	TGTGCCAGCAGTTGGGCTAGCGGGAGCTATGAGCAGTTCTTC
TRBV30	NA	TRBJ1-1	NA	CLGSVNTEAFF	TGTCTGGGCTCGGTTAACACTGAAGCTTTCTTT
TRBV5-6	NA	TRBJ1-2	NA	CASSLIGEEGYGYTF	TGTGCCAGCAGCTTGATTGGGGAGGAAGGCTATGGCTACACCTTC
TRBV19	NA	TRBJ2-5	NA	CASSIEGGETQYF	TGTGCCAGTAGTATAGAGGGGGGAGAGACCCAGTACTTC
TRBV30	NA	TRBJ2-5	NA	CAWSVLAEQETQYF	TGTGCCTGGAGTGTACTTGCGGAACAAGAGACCCAGTACTTC
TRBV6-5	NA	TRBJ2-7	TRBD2	CASSYSRTSGSYEQYF	TGTGCCAGCAGTTACTCGAGGACTAGCGGGAGCTACGAGCAGTACTTC
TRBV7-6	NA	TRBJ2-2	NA	CASSLVGPSGELFF	TGTGCCAGCAGCTTAGTGGGCCCCTCCGGGGAGCTGTTTTTT
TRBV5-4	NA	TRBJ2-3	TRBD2	CASSSREAGTDTQYF	TGTGCCAGCAGCTCACGGGAGGCTGGCACAGATACGCAGTATTTT
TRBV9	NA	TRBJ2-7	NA	CASSVASIAYEQYF	TGTGCCAGCAGCGTAGCTAGTATAGCCTACGAGCAGTACTTC
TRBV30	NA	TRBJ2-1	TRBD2	CAGRDYSYNEQFF	TGTGCCGGACGGGACTACTCCTACAATGAGCAGTTCTTC
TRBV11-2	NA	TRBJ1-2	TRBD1	CASRTDRAEGYTF	TGTGCCAGCAGAACGGACAGGGCAGAGGGCTACACCTTC
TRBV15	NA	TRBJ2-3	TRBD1	CATSRQGATDTQYF	TGTGCCACCAGCAGACAGGGGGCCACAGATACGCAGTATTTT
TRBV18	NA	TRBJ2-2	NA	CASSPPRVAGELFF	TGTGCCAGCTCACCACCTCGAGTGGCCGGGGAGCTGTTTTTT
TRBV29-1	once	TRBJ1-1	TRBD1	CSVVGQGQGTEAFF	TGCAGCGTTGTGGGACAGGGGCAGGGCACTGAAGCTTTCTTT
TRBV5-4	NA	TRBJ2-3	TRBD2	CASSGTSGSSDTQYF	TGTGCCAGCAGCGGGACTAGCGGGAGTTCAGATACGCAGTATTTT
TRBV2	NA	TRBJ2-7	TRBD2	CASSDLGWEGEQYF	TGTGCCAGCAGTGACTTAGGTTGGGAGGGCGAGCAGTACTTC
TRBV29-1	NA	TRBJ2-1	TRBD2	CSVEPGGGQFF	TGCAGCGTTGAACCCGGCGGGGGGCAGTTCTTC
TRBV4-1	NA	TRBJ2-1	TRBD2	CASSQDGLAGGPVYNEQFF	TGCGCCAGCAGCCAAGATGGACTAGCGGGAGGGCCGGTCTACAATGAGCAGTTCTTC
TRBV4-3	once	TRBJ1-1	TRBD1	CASSQGPGQGNEAFF	TGCGCCAGCAGCCAAGGGCCCGGACAGGGGAATGAAGCTTTCTTT
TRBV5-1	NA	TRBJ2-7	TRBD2	CASSPGLAGVSYEQYF	TGCGCCAGCAGCCCAGGACTAGCGGGAGTTTCGTACGAGCAGTACTTC
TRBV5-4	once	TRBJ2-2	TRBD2	CASNGPGLAGTNTGELFF	TGTGCCAGCAACGGCCCGGGACTAGCGGGAACGAACACCGGGGAGCTGTTTTTT
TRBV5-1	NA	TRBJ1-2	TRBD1	CASSLAGTGNDGYTF	TGCGCCAGCAGCTTGGCCGGGACAGGGAACGATGGCTACACCTTC
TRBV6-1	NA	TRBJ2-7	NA	CASSVGGGLYEQYF	TGTGCCAGCAGTGTCGGGGGAGGCCTTTACGAGCAGTACTTC
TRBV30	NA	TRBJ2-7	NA	CAWRVGGPNEQYF	TGTGCCTGGAGAGTGGGGGGGCCGAACGAGCAGTACTTC
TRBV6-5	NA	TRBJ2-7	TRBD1	CASSREGTGGFEQYF	TGTGCCAGCAGCCGCGAGGGGACAGGGGGCTTCGAGCAGTACTTC
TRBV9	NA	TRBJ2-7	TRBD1	CASSATGTGGRDPSYEQYF	TGTGCCAGCAGCGCCACCGGGACAGGGGGACGTGACCCATCCTACGAGCAGTACTTC
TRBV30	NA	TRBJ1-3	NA	CAWSVSRTSLSGNTIYF	TGTGCCTGGAGTGTATCTAGGACAAGCCTCTCTGGAAACACCATATATTTT
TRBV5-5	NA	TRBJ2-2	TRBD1	CASSLRDRVSGELFF	TGTGCCAGCAGCCTCCGGGACAGGGTCTCCGGGGAGCTGTTTTTT
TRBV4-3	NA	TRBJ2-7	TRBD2	CASSQGPSGVSYYEQYF	TGCGCCAGCTCCCAGGGCCCTAGCGGGGTGAGTTACTACGAGCAGTACTTC
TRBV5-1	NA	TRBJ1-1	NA	CASSLGGRTEAFF	TGCGCCAGCAGCTTGGGAGGGCGCACTGAAGCTTTCTTT
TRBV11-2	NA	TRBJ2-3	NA	CASSLVGSSGPDTQYF	TGTGCCAGCAGCTTAGTCGGTTCTTCTGGGCCAGATACGCAGTATTTT
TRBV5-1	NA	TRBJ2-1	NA	CASSLRTGGNNEQFF	TGCGCCAGCAGCTTAAGAACAGGCGGAAACAATGAGCAGTTCTTC
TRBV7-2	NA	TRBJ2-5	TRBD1	CASSWGQTELKETQYF	TGTGCCAGCAGCTGGGGACAGACGGAACTTAAAGAGACCCAGTACTTC
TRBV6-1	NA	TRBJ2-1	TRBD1	CAGGDRGYNEQFF	TGTGCCGGCGGGGACAGGGGGTATAATGAGCAGTTCTTC
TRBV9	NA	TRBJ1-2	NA	CASSVGPAGDDYGYTF	TGTGCCAGCAGCGTAGGGCCGGCGGGAGACGACTATGGCTACACCTTC
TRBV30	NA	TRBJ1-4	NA	CAWSPGGNEKLFF	TGTGCCTGGAGTCCGGGAGGCAATGAAAAACTGTTTTTT
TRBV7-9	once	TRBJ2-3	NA	CASSFVSGATDTQYF	TGTGCCAGCAGCTTTGTTAGCGGCGCGACAGATACGCAGTATTTT
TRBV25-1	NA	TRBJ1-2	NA	CASSEITGTRIRGYTF	TGTGCCAGCAGTGAGATAACCGGGACACGGATCAGGGGCTACACCTTC
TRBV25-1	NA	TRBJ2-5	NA	CASSEYSEGFETQYF	TGTGCCAGCAGTGAATATTCAGAGGGTTTTGAGACCCAGTACTTC
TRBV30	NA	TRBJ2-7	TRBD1	CAWTYQGAGEQYF	TGTGCCTGGACCTACCAGGGGGCTGGGGAGCAGTACTTC
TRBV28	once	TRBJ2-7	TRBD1	CASSGQVGYEQYF	TGTGCCAGCAGTGGACAGGTTGGATACGAGCAGTACTTC
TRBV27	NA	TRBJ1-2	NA	CASTSQGSGYTF	TGTGCCAGCACCTCACAGGGTTCTGGCTACACCTTC
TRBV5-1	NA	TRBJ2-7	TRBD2	CASSYRLAGGDEQYF	TGCGCCAGCAGCTACCGACTAGCGGGAGGCGACGAGCAGTACTTC
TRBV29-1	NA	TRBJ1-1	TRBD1	CSAWTGTAFF	TGCAGCGCCTGGACAGGGACGGCTTTCTTT
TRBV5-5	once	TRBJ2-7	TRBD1	CASSPAGTADYEQYF	TGTGCCAGCAGCCCTGCCGGGACAGCGGACTACGAGCAGTACTTC
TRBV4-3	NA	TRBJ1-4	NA	CASSQGWGRGDEKLFF	TGCGCCAGCAGCCAAGGGTGGGGCAGGGGAGATGAAAAACTGTTTTTT